The 8 T cell receptor beta chains presented below share a single source sample, sequenced in a study of circulating tumor DNA in untreated peripheral T-cell lymphoma (dated by TCRdb to the early 2020s). Library generation was performed with the immunoSEQ multiplex PCR assay. This immuneACCESS table, as held by TCRdb, lists in-frame sequences with V and J called but not all clones. Of the missing ones, under half trace to an unresolved V gene in checked studies; the others have no known cause. The sample contains approximately 6,900 clones, approximately 80% of them found a single time. Approximately 30% of the sample is held by the ten biggest clonotypes. Source material: tumor tissue. These receptors originate from a human donor with peripheral T-cell lymphoma.

This chain connects TRBV28 to TRBJ2-7; possible D gene TRBD2, 6 bases. The CDR3 contains 19 residues. V dropped 2 bases and J dropped 6 bases, with 29 bases sitting between them. Germline values: CDR1 MDHEN, CDR2 SYDVKM. CDR3 amino acids: CASSLPGIKKIPNGGEQYF. The CDR3 nucleotides read TGTGCCAGCAGTTTACCCGGGATAAAGAAGATACCTAACGGGGGCGAGCAGTACTTC.

This clone turned up a few times. This chain connects TRBV4-1 to TRBJ1-5; TRBD1 matches 8 bases. Germline V gene lookup returns CDR1 MGHRA and CDR2 YSYEKL. The junction had 6 bases not matched to a gene; V was cut back by 0 bases and J by 2 bases. The CDR3 loop spans 17 amino acids. The CDR3 reads CASSQDAGGAGNQPQHF. The CDR3 DNA is TGCGCCAGCAGCCAAGATGCAGGGGGCGCGGGCAATCAGCCCCAGCATTTT.

J is TRBJ1-4 and V is TRBV28; tentative D call: TRBD1 (6 bases). Germline V lookup: CDR1 MDHEN, CDR2 SYDVKM. V lost 5 bases and J lost 10, with 23 bases in between. The CDR3 covers 16 residues. The DNA for the CDR3 is TGTGCCAGCAGTCGGGTAGGACAGAGAAGTAGTGGAAAACTGTTTTTT. Translating gives CASSRVGQRSSGKLFF.

The chain combines TRBV6-8 with TRBJ2-3; 8 bases are a match to TRBD1. In germline, CDR1 is MNHGY, CDR2 SAAAGT. The CDR3 is made up of 16 amino acids. V shed 0 bases and J 4 bases; nucleotides not matched to a gene: 6. DNA for the CDR3: TGTGCCAGCAGTTACTCGATGCAGGGGGCCGCAGATACGCAGTATTTT. It translates to CASSYSMQGAADTQYF.

The chain joins TRBV6-8 to TRBJ1-5, with unresolved D. The V end was cut by 6 bases, the J end by 1 base, with 13 bases between. The CDR3 totals 15 residues. The germline CDR1 and CDR2 sequences are MNHGY and SAAAGT. CDR3 DNA: TGTGCCAGCAGCCCATTGGCCCGCAGCAATCAGCCCCAGCATTTT. As protein: CASSPLARSNQPQHF.

Concerning this clone itself: Germline and junction disagree at one end, which may indicate a read error. This sequence joins TRBV30 and TRBJ1-1; 9 bases match TRBD1. CDR1 is GTSNPN, CDR2 SVGIG, per germline (reference sequence). The CDR3 sequence is 15 residues long. The CDR3 DNA reads TGTACCTGGACGGGACAGGGTTTTAGGGACACTGAAACTTTCTTT. This translates into CTWTGQGFRDTETFF.

The chain recombines TRBV29-1 with TRBJ2-7; D is ambiguous. V lost 4 bases and J 0 bases, leaving 13 bases between the germline ends. The CDR3 consists of 14 residues. Germline V gene sequence: CDR1 SQVTM, CDR2 ANQGSEA. The chain's CDR3 is CSVVWSSTSYEQYF. The DNA of the CDR3 is TGCAGCGTTGTATGGTCCTCCACCTCCTACGAGCAGTACTTC.

Here the CDR3 DNA reads TGTGCCAGCAGTTACATGGACTGGGGGGTCTCTGAAGCTTTCTTT. It yields the protein CASSYMDWGVSEAFF. The V call is TRBV6-8, the J call TRBJ1-1; tentative D call: TRBD1 (5 bases). This CDR3 spans 15 amino acids. The V and J ends lost 2 bases and 6 bases respectively, with 16 bases between them. Germline V CDR1 and CDR2: MNHGY, SAAAGT.